These 26 T cell receptor beta chains share one sample of origin, sequenced in a study of memory CD4+ T cells and cytomegalovirus serostatus. The sort gate was single viable CD3+CD4+CD8-CD45RO+ cells for memory CD4+ T cells. Clones were sequenced by immunoSEQ multiplex PCR, and TCRdb holds only the in-frame ones, with some missing. The profile shows 75,000 to 90,000 clones, around 80% of them singletons. The sequenced sample consisted of memory CD4+ T cells from blood. The receptors were sampled from an adult in good health and CMV-seronegative.

J is TRBJ1-5 and V is TRBV10-3; D might be TRBD1 (6 bases). Trimming left V 0 bases short and J 7 bases short, with 13 bases between. Germline V lookup: CDR1 ENHRY, CDR2 SYGVKD. The CDR3 sequence is 15 residues long. The CDR3 loop is CAISESRGEKQPQHF. CDR3 nucleotide sequence: TGTGCCATCAGTGAGTCGAGGGGGGAGAAGCAGCCCCAGCATTTT.

The rearrangement joins TRBV2 to TRBJ1-6, with no clear D. The CDR3 extends over 13 amino acids. Per the germline V gene, CDR1 is SNHLY and CDR2 is FYNNEI. The V end was cut by 8 bases, the J end by 9 bases, with 14 bases between. The CDR3 sequence: CASQTPTGSPLHF. For the CDR3, the DNA is TGTGCCAGCCAGACACCGACGGGTTCACCCCTCCACTTT. Combining the CDR3 with reference TRBV2 and TRBJ1-6 gives the whole variable domain EPEVTQTPSHQVTQMGQEVILRCVPISNHLYFYWYRQILGQKVEFLVSFYNNEISEKSEIFDDQFSVERPDGSNFTLKIRSTKLEDSAMYFCASQTPTGSPLHFGNGTRLTVT.

The sample holds one count of this clone. The rearrangement links TRBV28 to TRBJ2-7; 10 bases are a match to TRBD2. This CDR3 spans 15 amino acids. V was clipped by 3 bases and J by 0 bases; unmatched bases: 2. The germline V gene encodes CDR1 MDHEN and CDR2 SYDVKM. The DNA for the CDR3 is TGTGCCAGCAGTTTGTCTAGCGGGGGCTCCTACGAGCAGTACTTC. It specifies CASSLSSGGSYEQYF.

The gene calls are TRBV18 and TRBJ2-5; possibly TRBD1 or TRBD2 for D (5 bases each). CDR3 size: 14 residues. V was trimmed by 0 bases and J by 3 bases, leaving 8 bases between them. The germline V gene encodes CDR1 KGHSH and CDR2 LQKENI. CDR3 loop: CASSPPLGEETQYF. In DNA form, the CDR3 reads TGTGCCAGCTCACCACCGTTGGGGGAAGAGACCCAGTACTTC.

This clone has only a few counts. The chain is built from TRBV30 and TRBJ2-5, with 7 bases lining up with TRBD1. Germline CDR1 GTSNPN, CDR2 SVGIG (reference sequence). This CDR3 is built from 15 residues. The V and J ends lost 3 bases and 2 bases, in that order; junction bases with no gene match: 9. CDR3 in DNA: TGTGCCTGGAGCCGCGCACTGGGACAGCAAGAGACCCAGTACTTC. This gives the protein CAWSRALGQQETQYF.

The chain employs TRBV18 and TRBJ2-5; 8 nucleotides agree with TRBD1. Germline loops: CDR1 KGHSH, CDR2 LQKENI. The J segment lost 5 bases and the V segment lost 3 bases, leaving 11 bases of the junction unmatched. The CDR3 runs to 16 residues. CDR3 loop: CASSPYGQGERETQYF. CDR3 in DNA: TGTGCCAGCTCACCTTATGGACAGGGTGAGAGGGAGACCCAGTACTTC.

This CDR3 is CASSARDRANEKLFF. The CDR3 DNA follows: TGTGCCAGCAGCGCTCGGGACAGGGCTAATGAAAAACTGTTTTTT. The rearrangement links TRBV5-4 to TRBJ1-4, with 9 nucleotides matching TRBD1. This CDR3 is built from 15 residues. Germline V gene lookup returns CDR1 SGHNT and CDR2 YYREEE (reference sequence). V lost 4 bases to trimming and J lost 3 bases; unmatched junction nucleotides: 4.

This clone was detected a few times. V is TRBV5-4 and J is TRBJ1-1; possibly TRBD1 for D (6 bases). The V end was cut by 4 bases, the J end by 3 bases, with 10 bases between. This CDR3 spans 13 amino acids. The germline CDR1 and CDR2 sequences are SGHNT and YYREEE (reference sequence). This CDR3 is CASSPGQYTEAFF. CDR3 in DNA: TGTGCCAGCAGCCCCGGACAGTACACTGAAGCTTTCTTT.

This rearrangement joins TRBV4-3 to TRBJ2-3; D assignment may be TRBD1 or TRBD2 (5 bases each). This CDR3 region has 17 residues. Germline V CDR1 and CDR2: LGHNA, YSLEER. The V end was cut by 1 base, the J end by 1 base, with 15 bases between. The DNA of the CDR3 is TGCGCCAGCAGCCAAGGCGCCGGGGCGCAAGGCACAGATACGCAGTATTTT. Protein product: CASSQGAGAQGTDTQYF.

There are a few counts of this clone. The rearrangement links TRBV6-5 to TRBJ1-2, with D unresolved. Germline CDR1 reads MNHEY; CDR2 reads SVGAGI. The V and J ends lost 2 bases and 8 bases respectively, with 18 bases between them. The CDR3 extends over 15 amino acids. CDR3 in amino acids: CASSYDGLTARGYTF. CDR3 bases: TGTGCCAGCAGTTACGACGGACTGACTGCTAGGGGCTACACCTTC.

The DNA of the CDR3 is TGTGCCAGCAGCCCACCCGGACTATCCGGCACAGATACGCAGTATTTT. The encoded protein is CASSPPGLSGTDTQYF. The rearrangement joins TRBV7-9 to TRBJ2-3, with D possibly matching TRBD2 (6 bases). Germline values: CDR1 SEHNR, CDR2 FQNEAQ (reference sequence). The V end was cut by 5 bases, the J end by 1 base, with 16 bases between. There are 16 residues in the CDR3.

Note on this clone: Other DNA sequences in the sample encode the same CDR3. The chain recombines TRBV10-3 with TRBJ1-5; perhaps TRBD1 as D (5 bases). Trimming cost V 2 bases and J 0 bases, with 8 bases left between them. CDR1 is ENHRY, CDR2 SYGVKD, per germline. The CDR3 covers 15 residues. The CDR3, as DNA: TGTGCCATCAGTGAGGGGGCGTATAGCAATCAGCCCCAGCATTTT. Encoded protein: CAISEGAYSNQPQHF.

This clone has a single count. This chain joins TRBV6-4 and TRBJ2-3; tentative D call: TRBD1 (6 bases). The CDR3 is 15 amino acids. With 0 bases removed from V and 2 bases from J, the gap between germline ends came to 9 bases. Per the germline V gene, CDR1 is MRHNA and CDR2 is SNTAGT. The CDR3 is CASSDSWGPTDTQYF. The CDR3 nucleotides are TGTGCCAGCAGTGACTCTTGGGGGCCCACAGATACGCAGTATTTT.

The chain is built from TRBV7-9 and TRBJ1-2, with D maybe TRBD1 (5 bases). CDR3 length: 15 residues. The germline gives CDR1 SEHNR, CDR2 FQNEAQ (reference sequence). V dropped 2 bases and J dropped 8 bases, with 18 bases sitting between them. The CDR3 coding sequence is TGTGCCAGCAGCTTAAAGACAGACCCGAGGGAGGGCTACACCTTC. This translates into CASSLKTDPREGYTF.

V and J are TRBV10-3 and TRBJ2-7; D may be TRBD2 (5 bases). Per the germline V gene, CDR1 is ENHRY and CDR2 is SYGVKD. V dropped 8 bases and J dropped 4 bases, with 12 bases sitting between them. The CDR3 is 12 residues long. The CDR3 here is CAIQGSSYEQYF. The CDR3 region has the DNA TGTGCCATCCAAGGGAGCTCTTACGAGCAGTACTTC.

This clone was counted a few times. The chain has TRBV18 and TRBJ1-6, with D unresolved. Germline CDR1 and CDR2: KGHSH and LQKENI. The CDR3 consists of 13 residues. Trimming took 4 bases from V and 4 from J, leaving 5 bases between them. The CDR3 DNA reads TGTGCCAGCTCACGGGGTTATAATTCACCCCTCCACTTT. Translating gives CASSRGYNSPLHF.

V usage is TRBV18 and J usage is TRBJ1-5; D unclear. The CDR3 covers 15 residues. Per germline, CDR1 KGHSH and CDR2 LQKENI. Trimming took off 5 bases at V and 4 bases at J, with 15 bases between the two ends. The CDR3 region has the DNA TGTGCCAGCTCAAAAGACTCTCTGTTTAATCAGCCCCAGCATTTT. Translating it yields CASSKDSLFNQPQHF.

The chain uses TRBV10-1 and TRBJ2-2; 8 bases are shared with TRBD2. V trimming: 7 bases; J trimming: 5 bases; junction bases outside the gene matches: 6. Germline V gives CDR1 WNHNN, CDR2 SYGVQD (reference sequence). The CDR3 contains 14 residues. The CDR3 coding sequence is TGCGCCAGCATGAGTAGCGGGGAAACCGGGGAGCTGTTTTTT. Amino acid sequence: CASMSSGETGELFF.

CDR3 protein: CASSLGDLNQPQHF. CDR3 nucleotide sequence: TGCGCCAGCAGCTTGGGGGATCTCAATCAGCCCCAGCATTTT. This sequence joins TRBV5-1 and TRBJ1-5; D gene ambiguous. This CDR3 is built from 14 residues. Between the trimmed V and J ends, which lost 0 bases and 3 bases, there was a span of 7 bases. Germline lookup yields CDR1 SGHRS and CDR2 YFSETQ.

The CDR3 here is CASSRSGDGTDTQYF. CDR3 coding DNA: TGTGCCAGCAGCCGAAGCGGGGACGGCACAGATACGCAGTATTTT. This chain joins TRBV28 and TRBJ2-3; TRBD2 matches at 7 bases. Trimming cost V 6 bases and J 1 base; bases outside gene matches: 7. Looked up from germline, CDR1 is MDHEN and CDR2 is SYDVKM. CDR3 size: 15 residues.

This clone came up a few times. This rearrangement joins TRBV7-9 to TRBJ2-3; D might be TRBD2 (6 bases). The CDR3 is made up of 16 amino acids. Germline assignment: CDR1 SEHNR and CDR2 FQNEAQ (reference sequence). The V end was cut by 5 bases, the J end by 5 bases, with 20 bases between. CDR3 DNA: TGTGCCAGCAGCCTTGGGGGTAGCGGTTTGATAGATACGCAGTATTTT. This codes for CASSLGGSGLIDTQYF. Supplemented by reference TRBV7-9 and TRBJ2-3, the full variable domain reads DTGVSQNPRHKITKRGQNVTFRCDPISEHNRLYWYRQTLGQGPEFLTYFQNEAQLEKSRLLSDRFSAERPKGSFSTLEIQRTEQGDSAMYLCASSLGGSGLIDTQYFGPGTRLTVL.

The chain uses TRBV10-3 and TRBJ2-3, with D perhaps assigned TRBD1 or TRBD2 (7 bases each). This CDR3 comprises 15 residues. Trimming cost V 10 bases and J 2 bases, with 19 bases left between them. Germline CDR1 is ENHRY and CDR2 is SYGVKD. The CDR3 DNA follows: TGTGCCAGCAGGGGGGCTAGCGGATCCACAGATACGCAGTATTTT. Its protein product is CASRGASGSTDTQYF.

This chain joins TRBV9 and TRBJ2-7, with TRBD1 matching over 8 bases. The CDR3 sequence is 16 residues long. The V segment lost 0 bases and the J segment 0 bases; nucleotides outside the gene matches: 5. CDR1 SGDLS and CDR2 YYNGEE come from the germline V gene. The CDR3: CASSVGMDRASYEQYF. Here the CDR3 DNA reads TGTGCCAGCAGCGTAGGAATGGACAGGGCCTCCTACGAGCAGTACTTC.

The CDR3 reads CASSRGGQGGNIQYF. In DNA, the CDR3 is TGTGCCAGCAGCAGGGGCGGACAGGGGGGAAACATTCAGTACTTC. V gene TRBV7-9 combines with J gene TRBJ2-4; 10 nucleotides align to TRBD1. CDR3 size: 15 residues. The germline V gene encodes CDR1 SEHNR and CDR2 FQNEAQ (reference sequence). After removal of 5 bases from V and 6 bases from J, the junction contained 7 bases not matched to a gene.

The genes are TRBV5-6 and TRBJ1-1; 8 bases fit TRBD1. This CDR3 is built from 13 residues. Germline V gives CDR1 SGHDT, CDR2 YYEEEE. J was trimmed by 10 bases and V by 2 bases; bases with no gene match: 7. The DNA of the CDR3 is TGTGCCAGCAGCTTCGGACAGGGAGGGGTAGCTTTCTTT. This codes for CASSFGQGGVAFF. Looking up the rest from reference TRBV5-6 and TRBJ1-1 gives the full variable domain: DAGVTQSPTHLIKTRGQQVTLRCSPKSGHDTVSWYQQALGQGPQFIFQYYEEEERQRGNFPDRFSGHQFPNYSSELNVNALLLGDSALYLCASSFGQGGVAFFGQGTRLTVV.

This chain links TRBV6-6 with TRBJ2-5; tentative D call: TRBD2 (6 bases). Trimming cost V 6 bases and J 7 bases, with 24 bases left between them. The CDR3 is made up of 16 amino acids. The germline V gene has CDR1 MNHNY and CDR2 SVGAGI (reference sequence). The CDR3 nucleotides read TGTGCCAGCAGCCTAGGGCGGGGACGACCGTTTGGGACCCAGTACTTC. This translates into CASSLGRGRPFGTQYF.